This TCR beta chain emerged from a study of cytomegalovirus exposure and HLA in healthy donors. General observations from the study: A later analysis linked a missense variant in DCLRE1C to the trimming of TCR beta V and J genes. In a later analysis, parvovirus B19, influenza, CMV and Epstein-Barr virus appeared linked to several top co-occurrence clusters. Most TCR beta V segments were productive about 87% or about 30% of the time in an earlier analysis. There were reportedly fewer N-insertions in an Asian-associated ancestry cluster than the approximately 700-donor mean, in a later analysis.

As to this clone: Its matching antigen is unknown.

With V trimmed by 4 bases and J by 4 bases, 12 bases remained unmatched. Germline CDR1 MGHRA, CDR2 YSYEKL. The CDR3 is 16 amino acids. PCR employed 60 Vbeta and 13 Jbeta primers. Produced via immunoSEQ multiplex PCR; TCRdb's table is partial and in-frame only. The sample has more than 95,000 clones, 10% to 13% seen once. The specimen was PBMCs. V gene TRBV4-1 combines with J gene TRBJ1-1, with 7 positions matching TRBD1. The sequence derives from a woman in her late teens or twenties in good health and CMV-seropositive. The CDR3 reads CASSPADREVLTEAFF. The CDR3 bases are TGCGCCAGCAGCCCAGCAGACAGGGAGGTACTCACTGAAGCTTTCTTT.